The 31 T cell receptor beta chains presented below share a single source sample, sequenced in a study of cytomegalovirus exposure and HLA in healthy donors. Amplification used 60 Vbeta primers and 13 Jbeta primers. Some clones are missing from TCRdb's copy, which holds only in-frame ones; the method was immunoSEQ multiplex PCR. The sample holds about 150,000 clones; approximately 80% are singletons and the top ten take more than 2%. The specimen sequenced was PBMCs. The receptors were gathered from a boy between 2 and 10 years old in good health and CMV-seronegative.

This clone occurred once. V and J are TRBV5-6 and TRBJ2-7; 11 bases are shared with TRBD2. This CDR3 has 15 residues. With 0 bases clipped from V and 3 bases from J, the junction kept 2 bases outside the gene matches. Germline CDR1 reads SGHDT; CDR2 reads YYEEEE. The CDR3 region has the DNA TGTGCCAGCAGCTTGGTCGGGACTAGCGGCTACGAGCAGTACTTC. Its translation: CASSLVGTSGYEQYF. Drawing the rest from reference TRBV5-6 and TRBJ2-7, the complete variable domain is DAGVTQSPTHLIKTRGQQVTLRCSPKSGHDTVSWYQQALGQGPQFIFQYYEEEERQRGNFPDRFSGHQFPNYSSELNVNALLLGDSALYLCASSLVGTSGYEQYFGPGTRLTVT.

The rearrangement links TRBV5-1 to TRBJ1-4, with 9 bases matching TRBD1. This CDR3 has 18 amino acids. The V gene's germline CDR1 is SGHRS and CDR2 YFSETQ. V dropped 3 bases and J dropped 3; count of bases not matched to a gene: 12. CDR3 residues: CASSSRTGEVVPNEKLFF. The CDR3 nucleotides read TGCGCCAGCAGCTCGCGGACAGGGGAGGTGGTTCCTAATGAAAAACTGTTTTTT. Full variable domain (remainder filled in from reference TRBV5-1 and TRBJ1-4): KAGVTQTPRYLIKTRGQQVTLSCSPISGHRSVSWYQQTPGQGLQFLFEYFSETQRNKGNFPGRFSGRQFSNSRSEMNVSTLELGDSALYLCASSSRTGEVVPNEKLFFGSGTQLSVL.

This clone appeared a single time. The rearrangement joins TRBV19 to TRBJ1-5; D is undetermined. This CDR3 is 15 amino acids long. Between the trimmed V and J ends, which lost 6 bases and 7 bases, there was a span of 19 bases. Looked up from germline, CDR1 is LNHDA and CDR2 is SQIVND (reference sequence). Here the CDR3 DNA reads TGTGCCAGTAGCCTGTCAGCAGGTCAGGCACAGCCCCAGCATTTT. Translation: CASSLSAGQAQPQHF.

This rearrangement joins TRBV6-1 to TRBJ1-3; D is uncertain. Germline V gene data show CDR1 as MNHNS and CDR2 as SASEGT. V lost 7 bases to trimming and J lost 0 bases, with 10 bases between them. This CDR3 spans 14 amino acids. CDR3 amino acids: CASKTSLSGNTIYF. The CDR3 DNA sequence: TGTGCCAGCAAGACTAGTCTCTCTGGAAACACCATATATTTT.

Comments on this clone: An end of the junction does not agree with germline; a read error may underlie this. This chain uses TRBV18 with TRBJ2-6, with a tentative D call TRBD1 (5 bases). Germline lookup yields CDR1 KGHSH and CDR2 LQKENI. The CDR3 loop spans 15 amino acids. The CDR3 nucleotides read TGTGCCAGCTCACAAATCCTCTCTGGGGCCAACATCCTGACTTTC. This codes for CASSQILSGANILTF.

This clone showed up just a few times. CDR3 DNA sequence: TGTGCCAGTAGTAGCGGCACCGGGACAGCTAGCACAGATACGCAGTATTTT. The encoded protein is CASSSGTGTASTDTQYF. The chain uses TRBV19 and TRBJ2-3, with 7 bases aligning to TRBD1. Germline V gene lookup returns CDR1 LNHDA and CDR2 SQIVND (reference sequence). This CDR3 region has 17 residues. Losses at the gene ends were 4 bases for V and 0 bases for J; bases not matched to a gene: 10. The complete variable domain, with remaining parts taken from reference TRBV19 and TRBJ2-3, reads DGGITQSPKYLFRKEGQNVTLSCEQNLNHDAMYWYRQDPGQGLRLIYYSQIVNDFQKGDIAEGYSVSREKKESFPLTVTSAQKNPTAFYLCASSSGTGTASTDTQYFGPGTRLTVL.

The rearrangement uses TRBV7-6 and TRBJ2-3; maybe TRBD2 (6 bases). Between the trimmed V and J ends, which lost 6 bases and 4 bases, there was a span of 17 bases. The CDR3 sequence is 15 residues long. The germline V gene has CDR1 SGHVS and CDR2 FNYEAQ. CDR3 DNA: TGTGCCAGCAGGATGACGGACGGGAGCGCAGATACGCAGTATTTT. This sequence encodes CASRMTDGSADTQYF.

The chain has TRBV5-8 and TRBJ1-5; D gene ambiguous. This CDR3 spans 16 amino acids. The V gene lost 4 bases and the J gene lost 6 bases, with 20 bases spanning the gap. Looked up from germline, CDR1 is SGHTS and CDR2 is YDEGEE. In DNA form, the CDR3 reads TGTGCCAGCAGCCTGGGCAGCGGCCAACCGTCTCAGCCCCAGCATTTT. Protein product: CASSLGSGQPSQPQHF.

The chain employs TRBV5-1 and TRBJ1-1, with D maybe TRBD1 (5 bases). From germline, CDR1 is SGHRS and CDR2 YFSETQ. The CDR3 extends over 15 amino acids. The germline V and J ends were trimmed by 4 bases and 4 bases, with 17 bases remaining between them. The CDR3 DNA is TGCGCCAGCAGCCTCCTCCGCGGGGCTGGCACTGAAGCTTTCTTT. Its protein product is CASSLLRGAGTEAFF. The full variable domain, in which reference TRBV5-1 and TRBJ1-1 provide the parts outside the CDR3, is KAGVTQTPRYLIKTRGQQVTLSCSPISGHRSVSWYQQTPGQGLQFLFEYFSETQRNKGNFPGRFSGRQFSNSRSEMNVSTLELGDSALYLCASSLLRGAGTEAFFGQGTRLTVV.

The chain couples TRBV5-6 to TRBJ2-3; D may be TRBD1 (5 bases). Germline CDR1 SGHDT, CDR2 YYEEEE. V was shortened by 5 bases and J by 3 bases, with 16 bases between the two germline ends. This CDR3 has 15 amino acids. CDR3 region: CASRRSGYPTDTQYF. The CDR3 DNA reads as TGTGCCAGCAGACGATCAGGGTACCCAACAGATACGCAGTATTTT.

The gene calls are TRBV7-2 and TRBJ2-3; the match to TRBD2 covers 11 bases. V gave up 4 bases and J gave up 2 bases; unmatched junction bases: 11. This CDR3 contains 18 residues. Germline-derived CDR1 and CDR2 are SGHTA and FQGNSA. The DNA of the CDR3 is TGTGCCAGCAGCTACCCCCTCTCTAGCGGGGGGTTCACAGATACGCAGTATTTT. This sequence encodes CASSYPLSSGGFTDTQYF.

V and J are TRBV7-7 and TRBJ2-1; 10 nucleotides agree with TRBD2. After removal of 5 bases from V and 5 bases from J, the junction contained 6 bases not matched to a gene. Germline CDR1 and CDR2: SSHAT and FNYEAQ (reference sequence). There are 15 residues in the CDR3. The CDR3 DNA reads as TGTGCCAGCAGCCCCCTAGCGGGAGTCGACAATGAGCAGTTCTTC. This encodes CASSPLAGVDNEQFF.

This rearrangement joins TRBV10-3 to TRBJ2-5; D perhaps matches TRBD2 (6 bases). The germline gives CDR1 ENHRY, CDR2 SYGVKD. The V end was cut by 2 bases, the J end by 5 bases, with 12 bases between. CDR3 length: 14 residues. DNA for the CDR3: TGTGCCATCAGTGAGAGAGCAGGAGGGGAGACCCAGTACTTC. Its translation: CAISERAGGETQYF.

The V and J genes are TRBV7-2 and TRBJ2-1, with 8 nucleotides matching TRBD2. Germline CDR1 is SGHTA and CDR2 is FQGNSA. The CDR3 loop spans 13 amino acids. The V segment lost 8 bases and the J segment 9 bases; nucleotides outside the gene matches: 9. The CDR3 sequence: CASGSGGSGEQFF. The CDR3 coding sequence is TGTGCCAGCGGGAGCGGGGGATCGGGTGAGCAGTTCTTC.

The V and J genes are TRBV2 and TRBJ2-7; perhaps TRBD2 as D (5 bases). CDR1 and CDR2 from the germline V gene are SNHLY and FYNNEI. V lost 2 bases and J 4 bases, leaving 9 bases between the germline ends. The CDR3 is made up of 13 amino acids. The CDR3 nucleotides are TGTGCCAGCAGTGAACGAGGGAGTTACGAGCAGTACTTC. Its protein product is CASSERGSYEQYF.

J is TRBJ2-7 and V is TRBV7-2; 10 bases align to TRBD2. V shed 0 bases and J 2 bases; nucleotides not matched to a gene: 7. The CDR3 loop spans 17 amino acids. Per germline, CDR1 SGHTA and CDR2 FQGNSA. CDR3 sequence: CASSLASGGLPAYEQYF. The CDR3, as DNA: TGTGCCAGCAGCTTAGCTAGCGGGGGGCTCCCGGCCTACGAGCAGTACTTC. Complete variable domain (other parts from reference TRBV7-2 and TRBJ2-7): GAGVSQSPSNKVTEKGKDVELRCDPISGHTALYWYRQSLGQGLEFLIYFQGNSAPDKSGLPSDRFSAERTGGSVSTLTIQRTQQEDSAVYLCASSLASGGLPAYEQYFGPGTRLTVT.

V gene TRBV2 combines with J gene TRBJ1-2; 7 bases map to TRBD1. Losses at the gene ends were 10 bases for V and 8 bases for J; bases not matched to a gene: 7. The germline V gene encodes CDR1 SNHLY and CDR2 FYNNEI. The CDR3 runs to 11 residues. The CDR3 sequence: CANTGAGGYTF. The CDR3 DNA is TGTGCCAACACAGGGGCGGGGGGCTACACCTTC.

V and J are TRBV11-2 and TRBJ2-7; 7 nucleotides match TRBD2. This CDR3 spans 12 amino acids. CDR1 and CDR2 from the germline V gene are SGHAT and FQNNGV. V lost 6 bases, J lost 5 bases, and 4 bases stayed unmatched. This chain's CDR3 is CASRGGMHEQYF. DNA for the CDR3: TGTGCCAGCAGGGGGGGGATGCACGAGCAGTACTTC. The entire variable domain, with the rest obtained from reference TRBV11-2 and TRBJ2-7, is as follows: EAGVAQSPRYKIIEKRQSVAFWCNPISGHATLYWYQQILGQGPKLLIQFQNNGVVDDSQLPKDRFSAERLKGVDSTLKIQPAKLEDSAVYLCASRGGMHEQYFGPGTRLTVT.

This clone was counted a few times. The gene calls are TRBV27 and TRBJ2-3; 9 bases align to TRBD2. Trimming took 2 bases from V and 11 from J; bases not matched to a gene: 14. The CDR3 is made up of 16 amino acids. Germline V gene lookup returns CDR1 MNHEY and CDR2 SMNVEV (reference sequence). The CDR3 DNA is TGTGCCAGCAGTTTAAGGTTTGTCCGGACTAGCGTCGGGCAGTATTTT. Translation: CASSLRFVRTSVGQYF.

The rearrangement links TRBV10-3 to TRBJ1-2, with 7 nucleotides matching TRBD1. Germline loops: CDR1 ENHRY, CDR2 SYGVKD. The V and J ends lost 6 bases and 3 bases, in that order; junction bases with no gene match: 7. CDR3 length: 14 residues. The CDR3 spells CAIRLGTEHYGYTF. The DNA of the CDR3 is TGTGCCATCAGGCTGGGGACAGAGCACTATGGCTACACCTTC.

This clone was found once. The chain joins TRBV6-5 to TRBJ1-1; D uncertain. Germline CDR1 is MNHEY and CDR2 is SVGAGI. The CDR3 length is 13 residues. The V end lost 6 bases, the J end lost 1 base, and 9 bases lay between the germline ends. The DNA of the CDR3 is TGTGCCAGCAGCGCGACGGGGAACACTGAAGCTTTCTTT. This sequence encodes CASSATGNTEAFF.

This chain joins TRBV11-2 and TRBJ2-7; 7 bases fit TRBD1. Per the germline V gene, CDR1 is SGHAT and CDR2 is FQNNGV. The CDR3 extends over 14 amino acids. Trimming took 3 bases from V and 2 from J; bases not matched to a gene: 4. The CDR3 is CASSFGTATYEQYF. The CDR3 DNA sequence: TGTGCCAGCAGCTTTGGGACAGCGACCTACGAGCAGTACTTC. Variable domain in full (rest from reference TRBV11-2 and TRBJ2-7): EAGVAQSPRYKIIEKRQSVAFWCNPISGHATLYWYQQILGQGPKLLIQFQNNGVVDDSQLPKDRFSAERLKGVDSTLKIQPAKLEDSAVYLCASSFGTATYEQYFGPGTRLTVT.

The genes are TRBV5-6 and TRBJ1-3, with D tentatively TRBD1 (6 bases). Germline CDR1 SGHDT, CDR2 YYEEEE. This CDR3 comprises 17 residues. V was clipped by 2 bases and J by 0 bases, with 15 bases between them. As DNA, the CDR3 is TGTGCCAGCAGCTTTGTTGGACAGTCAACCTCTGGAAACACCATATATTTT. This codes for CASSFVGQSTSGNTIYF.

CDR3 nucleotide sequence: TGTGCCAGCAGTCCGACTAGCGGGGATTACAATGAGCAGTTCTTC. Its translation: CASSPTSGDYNEQFF. V is TRBV6-6 and J is TRBJ2-1, with 11 bases aligning to TRBD2. The germline gives CDR1 MNHNY, CDR2 SVGAGI (reference sequence). Trimming removed 5 bases from V and 4 bases from J; junction bases left unmatched: 4. This CDR3 comprises 15 residues.

The chain links TRBV7-9 to TRBJ2-3, with D maybe TRBD2 (6 bases). Germline loops: CDR1 SEHNR, CDR2 FQNEAQ (reference sequence). The length of the CDR3 is 15 residues. Trimming stripped 5 bases from V and 1 base from J, with 13 bases between. The CDR3 nucleotides are TGTGCCAGCAGCCCCTTCCGGAGGGGCACAGATACGCAGTATTTT. This gives the protein CASSPFRRGTDTQYF.

This rearrangement joins TRBV5-5 to TRBJ1-2; the D gene is possibly TRBD1 (6 bases). Germline CDR1 SGHKS, CDR2 YYEKEE (reference sequence). This CDR3 has 14 amino acids. Trimming took off 5 bases at V and 2 bases at J, with 13 bases between the two ends. The CDR3 protein is CASRSGTLNYGYTF. Written as DNA, the CDR3 is TGTGCCAGCAGGAGTGGGACACTGAACTATGGCTACACCTTC.

The J gene is TRBJ2-1, the V gene TRBV18; no clear D gene. The germline V gene has CDR1 KGHSH and CDR2 LQKENI. V was shortened by 5 bases and J by 6 bases, with 17 bases between the two germline ends. The CDR3 covers 15 residues. The CDR3 is CASSTSTTSSNEQFF. CDR3 sequence (DNA): TGTGCCAGCTCAACCAGCACGACCTCTAGCAATGAGCAGTTCTTC. Looking up the rest from reference TRBV18 and TRBJ2-1 gives the full variable domain: NAGVMQNPRHLVRRRGQEARLRCSPMKGHSHVYWYRQLPEEGLKFMVYLQKENIIDESGMPKERFSAEFPKEGPSILRIQQVVRGDSAAYFCASSTSTTSSNEQFFGPGTRLTVL.

In this sample, this clone turned up once. V usage is TRBV7-2 and J usage is TRBJ1-1, with D tentatively TRBD1 (6 bases). The germline V gene encodes CDR1 SGHTA and CDR2 FQGNSA. This CDR3 contains 18 residues. V was cut by 5 bases and J by 0 bases, with 22 bases left in between. The CDR3 reads CASSGQTRSVILNTEAFF. The CDR3 DNA reads TGTGCCAGCAGCGGACAGACACGTTCTGTTATACTGAACACTGAAGCTTTCTTT.

The rearrangement joins TRBV30 to TRBJ1-1; D not certain. This CDR3 is built from 12 residues. V was trimmed by 7 bases and J by 5 bases, leaving 14 bases between them. From germline, CDR1 is GTSNPN and CDR2 SVGIG (reference sequence). This chain's CDR3 is CASTGGGTEAFF. The CDR3 DNA reads as TGTGCCTCGACGGGTGGAGGGACTGAAGCTTTCTTT.

The DNA for the CDR3 is TGTGCCAGCAGCTTAACGACCCCCCAGGGAGGAGAGACCCAGTACTTC. Its protein product is CASSLTTPQGGETQYF. V and J are TRBV7-3 and TRBJ2-5; D might be TRBD2 (6 bases). CDR1 is SGHTA and CDR2 is FQGTGA in the germline V gene. This CDR3 spans 16 amino acids. Trimming shortened V by 0 bases and J by 4 bases, and 15 bases separated the two germline ends.

The chain is built from TRBV19 and TRBJ1-6; 9 bases are a match to TRBD1. The CDR3 is 14 amino acids. The germline CDR1 and CDR2 sequences are LNHDA and SQIVND (reference sequence). J gave up 7 bases and V 9 bases, and 7 bases lay outside the gene matches. The CDR3 DNA is TGTGCCAGCCGGCAACAGGGGGCAAATTCACCCCTCCACTTT. Translated: CASRQQGANSPLHF.